The 31 T cell receptor beta chains below all came from one sample that was sequenced in a study of vaccination and CD4 T cells after COVID-19. No antigen has been identified for these receptors. The treatment denotes: 10-day PBMC culture with coronavirus spike peptide pools or control peptides (ViraFEST assay). Sequence data for DNA of cultured CD4+ T cells were generated by the Oncomine TCR Beta short-read assay. TCRdb itself ran the PCR reads through MiXCR, one entry per CDR3 protein. The table lists about 24,000 distinct CDR3 sequences, about 56% of them singletons, with 7% to 10% in the top ten. Sequencing input: CD4+ T cells from blood, cultured in vitro. Every receptor here comes from a human donor who had recovered from COVID-19.

The rearrangement uses TRBV11-2 and TRBJ1-5; D unclear. This CDR3 contains 13 residues. V was clipped by 5 bases and J by 4 bases, with 9 bases between them. The germline gives CDR1 SGHAT, CDR2 FQNNGV. The CDR3 sequence: CASSRGWNQPQHF. In nucleotides, the CDR3 is TGTGCCAGCAGCAGAGGGTGGAATCAGCCCCAGCATTTT.

This chain joins TRBV5-4 and TRBJ1-2; no clear D. Trimming took 3 bases from V and 4 from J, leaving 10 bases between them. Germline CDR1 is SGHNT and CDR2 is YYREEE (reference sequence). The CDR3 length is 13 residues. In DNA form, the CDR3 reads TGTGCCAGCAGCTCGGTTGGCTCCTATGGCTACACCTTC. This sequence encodes CASSSVGSYGYTF.

CDR3 in DNA: TGTGCCAGCAGCTCGCAGACAGGGGCGATAAACACCGGGGAGCTGTTTTTT. Translated: CASSSQTGAINTGELFF. The J gene is TRBJ2-2, the V gene TRBV7-6; TRBD1 matches at 8 bases. J lost 2 bases, V lost 4 bases, and 9 bases had no gene match. This CDR3 contains 17 residues. Germline assignment: CDR1 SGHVS and CDR2 FNYEAQ. Drawing the rest from reference TRBV7-6 and TRBJ2-2, the complete variable domain is GAGVSQSPRYKVTKRGQDVALRCDPISGHVSLYWYRQALGQGPEFLTYFNYEAQQDKSGLPNDRFSAERPEGSISTLTIQRTEQRDSAMYRCASSSQTGAINTGELFFGEGSRLTVL.

This clonotype turned up a few times. As DNA, the CDR3 is TGTGCCACCAGCCCGGGGACCGCTATGAACACTGAAGCTTTCTTT. As protein: CATSPGTAMNTEAFF. The chain carries TRBV24-1 and TRBJ1-1; possibly TRBD1 for D (5 bases). This CDR3 has 15 amino acids. Trimming took 7 bases from V and 0 from J, leaving 14 bases between them. Germline lookup yields CDR1 KGHDR and CDR2 SFDVKD.

V usage is TRBV6-5 and J usage is TRBJ1-5; D not certain. Germline V CDR1 and CDR2: MNHEY, SVGAGI. V gave up 2 bases and J gave up 4 bases, with 9 bases separating them. CDR3 size: 14 residues. CDR3 nucleotides: TGTGCCAGCAGTTACCGGCCGGGGAATCAGCCCCAGCATTTT. Amino acid sequence: CASSYRPGNQPQHF.

The chain carries TRBV7-2 and TRBJ1-1; tentative D call: TRBD1 (6 bases). Germline V lookup: CDR1 SGHTA, CDR2 FQGNSA. The V end was cut by 3 bases, the J end by 6 bases, with 20 bases between. The CDR3 extends over 16 amino acids. CDR3 nucleotides: TGTGCCAGCAGCTTCCCCGGGGGGGCCAGGGGTTCTGAAGCTTTCTTT. It is translated as CASSFPGGARGSEAFF.

CDR3 amino acids: CASSLGGPIRNYGYTF. CDR3 nucleotide sequence: TGTGCCAGCTCCTTAGGGGGGCCTATTCGAAACTATGGCTACACCTTC. This chain joins TRBV7-9 and TRBJ1-2, with D perhaps matching TRBD1 (6 bases). V lost 8 bases, J lost 2 bases, and 21 bases lay in between. CDR3 length equals 16 residues. Germline lookup yields CDR1 SEHNR and CDR2 FQNEAQ (reference sequence).

CDR3 DNA sequence: TGTGCCAGCAGTGAATTGGGACAGGGTTTCGGCTACACCTTC. The encoded protein is CASSELGQGFGYTF. The rearrangement joins TRBV25-1 to TRBJ1-2; 9 positions agree with TRBD1. The V segment lost 1 base and the J segment 8 bases; nucleotides outside the gene matches: 5. This CDR3 has 14 residues. Looked up from germline, CDR1 is MGHDK and CDR2 is SYGVNS.

This chain joins TRBV7-9 and TRBJ2-3, with 8 bases identical to TRBD1. V lost 5 bases, J lost 2 bases, and 9 bases stayed unmatched. The CDR3 runs 16 residues. Germline V gene sequence: CDR1 SEHNR, CDR2 FQNEAQ (reference sequence). CDR3 residues: CASSPRTGQNTDTQYF. The CDR3 DNA sequence: TGTGCCAGCAGCCCCCGGACAGGGCAAAACACAGATACGCAGTATTTT.

The V and J genes are TRBV20-1 and TRBJ1-4; no clear D. V gave up 6 bases and J gave up 4 bases, with 9 bases separating them. The CDR3 spans 12 residues. Germline CDR1 and CDR2: DFQATT and SNEGSKA (reference sequence). The chain's CDR3 is CSAPRSNEKLFF. The CDR3 region has the DNA TGCAGTGCCCCTAGGAGTAATGAAAAACTGTTTTTT.

This clonotype appeared a few times. This chain joins TRBV28 and TRBJ2-3; D may be TRBD2 (6 bases). CDR1 is MDHEN and CDR2 is SYDVKM in the germline V gene. The CDR3 is 16 residues long. Trimming removed 6 bases at V and 0 bases at J, with 16 bases between. As DNA, the CDR3 is TGTGCCAGCAGGATTGGGCGGGGAACTAGCACAGATACGCAGTATTTT. It translates to CASRIGRGTSTDTQYF.

This chain links TRBV7-8 with TRBJ2-1; D remains ambiguous. V was pared by 1 base and J by 7 bases, with 8 bases between. Germline CDR1 is SGHVS and CDR2 is FQNEAQ. The CDR3 has 13 amino acids. For the CDR3, the DNA is TGTGCCAGCAGCTTAGTAGGCCAAAATGAGCAGTTCTTC. Encoded protein: CASSLVGQNEQFF.

V usage is TRBV6-2 or TRBV6-3 and J usage is TRBJ1-1, with a possible D match to TRBD1 (5 bases). The germline gives CDR1 MNHEY, CDR2 SVGEGT. Trimming shortened V by 1 base and J by 4 bases, and 10 bases separated the two germline ends. This CDR3 region has 14 residues. This CDR3 is CASSYFAGGTEAFF. The CDR3 nucleotides read TGTGCCAGCAGTTACTTCGCTGGGGGCACTGAAGCTTTCTTT.

This chain uses TRBV7-2 with TRBJ2-7, with D uncertain. Germline CDR1 SGHTA, CDR2 FQGNSA. The CDR3 extends over 14 amino acids. V was cut by 2 bases and J by 5 bases, with 13 bases left in between. CDR3 sequence reads: CASSLRRSRNEQYF. For the CDR3, the DNA is TGTGCCAGCAGCTTACGTCGTAGTCGCAACGAGCAGTACTTC.

The J gene is TRBJ1-2, the V gene TRBV18; tentative D call: TRBD1 (5 bases). The CDR3 sequence is 14 residues long. Germline-derived CDR1 and CDR2 are KGHSH and LQKENI. V lost 2 bases and J lost 3, with 10 bases in between. The CDR3 nucleotides are TGTGCCAGCTCACCAGCGGGGCCCGACTATGGCTACACCTTC. It yields the protein CASSPAGPDYGYTF.

This chain uses TRBV3-1 with TRBJ2-3; D not resolved. V dropped 0 bases and J dropped 9 bases, with 13 bases sitting between them. Per the germline V gene, CDR1 is LGHDT and CDR2 is YNNKEL (reference sequence). CDR3 length: 14 residues. The CDR3 bases are TGTGCCAGCAGCCAAGACCCGGAAAAGAACACGCAGTATTTT. Protein product: CASSQDPEKNTQYF.

The gene calls are TRBV24-1 and TRBJ2-2; D is unclear. Deletions cut 4 bases from V and 4 bases from J, with 12 bases between. Germline V lookup: CDR1 KGHDR, CDR2 SFDVKD. This CDR3 has 15 amino acids. CDR3 protein: CATSEPRSPTGELFF. For the CDR3, the DNA is TGTGCCACCAGTGAACCCCGGAGTCCCACCGGGGAGCTGTTTTTT.

This rearrangement joins TRBV6-5 to TRBJ2-5, with no clear D. CDR1 is MNHEY, CDR2 SVGAGI, per germline. V lost 0 bases and J 1 base, leaving 9 bases between the germline ends. The length of the CDR3 is 15 residues. As DNA, the CDR3 is TGTGCCAGCAGTTACTCTGGTGCGGTCCAAGAGACCCAGTACTTC. It is translated as CASSYSGAVQETQYF.

The chain employs TRBV15 and TRBJ2-2, with 7 bases aligning to TRBD2. Germline CDR1 reads LNHNV; CDR2 reads YYDKDF (reference sequence). The CDR3 consists of 15 residues. Trimming cost V 6 bases and J 6 bases; bases outside gene matches: 10. The CDR3 coding sequence is TGTGCCACCAGTGCGGGCGGGAGTCGTTCCGGGGAGCTGTTTTTT. Its protein is CATSAGGSRSGELFF.

This clonotype has a handful of counts. This chain joins TRBV6-5 and TRBJ2-7; TRBD2 matches 11 bases. This CDR3 is built from 15 residues. J lost 3 bases, V lost 4 bases, and 5 bases had no gene match. Per germline, CDR1 MNHEY and CDR2 SVGAGI. The CDR3 here is CASSLGLAAFYEQYF. CDR3 DNA sequence: TGTGCCAGCAGTTTGGGACTAGCGGCCTTCTACGAGCAGTACTTC.

This clonotype was picked up one time. The gene calls are TRBV27 and TRBJ2-7; 9 positions match TRBD1. Germline V gene sequence: CDR1 MNHEY, CDR2 SMNVEV (reference sequence). V lost 7 bases and J lost 4; bases outside the gene matches: 11. This CDR3 is built from 15 residues. The CDR3 sequence is CASTPRWTGVYEQYF. CDR3 nucleotides: TGTGCCAGCACCCCGCGCTGGACAGGGGTTTACGAGCAGTACTTC.

This chain uses TRBV7-2 with TRBJ2-1, with a tentative D call TRBD1 (6 bases). The CDR3 is made up of 15 amino acids. The V and J ends lost 2 bases and 8 bases respectively, with 16 bases between them. Germline CDR1 and CDR2: SGHTA and FQGNSA. CDR3 in DNA: TGTGCCAGCAGCTTAACAGGGATACGAAGGGATGAGCAGTTCTTC. Amino acid sequence: CASSLTGIRRDEQFF.

This sequence joins TRBV2 and TRBJ1-6; 9 bases are shared with TRBD1. Losses at the gene ends were 7 bases for V and 7 bases for J; bases not matched to a gene: 11. CDR1 and CDR2 (germline): SNHLY, FYNNEI. The CDR3 is 16 amino acids. CDR3 protein: CASISGQGRWNSPLHF. The CDR3 bases are TGTGCCAGCATCTCGGGACAGGGCAGGTGGAATTCACCCCTCCACTTT.

There are a few counts of this clonotype. The V call is TRBV6-1, the J call TRBJ2-2; D is unclear. CDR3 length equals 14 residues. Germline V lookup: CDR1 MNHNS, CDR2 SASEGT. V was clipped by 6 bases and J by 4 bases, with 12 bases between them. CDR3 residues: CASRADSVTGELFF. CDR3 coding DNA: TGTGCCAGCAGGGCTGACTCGGTCACCGGGGAGCTGTTTTTT.

This clonotype appeared a single time. V gene TRBV20-1 combines with J gene TRBJ1-3; TRBD1 is a possible D gene (5 bases). There are 20 residues in the CDR3. Germline CDR1 is DFQATT and CDR2 is SNEGSKA (reference sequence). The ends were cut back, 0 bases at V and 4 bases at J, with 28 bases in the middle. The CDR3, as DNA: TGCAGTGCTAGAGATTTGGGCCCTTTTTCGCGTAGCCCAGGGGGAAACACCATATATTTT. Its protein is CSARDLGPFSRSPGGNTIYF.

The chain combines TRBV7-2 with TRBJ2-5; no firm D call. V dropped 5 bases and J dropped 6 bases, with 10 bases sitting between them. Germline CDR1 reads SGHTA; CDR2 reads FQGNSA. CDR3 size: 12 residues. The CDR3 sequence: CASSPRAQTQYF. DNA for the CDR3: TGTGCCAGCAGCCCCCGAGCACAGACCCAGTACTTC.

V gene TRBV20-1 combines with J gene TRBJ2-3, with D hard to call. CDR3 size: 12 residues. V was cut by 3 bases and J by 8 bases, with 12 bases left in between. Germline V gives CDR1 DFQATT, CDR2 SNEGSKA (reference sequence). CDR3 nucleotides: TGCAGTGCTAGCTTGAGTCTGGGTACGCAGTATTTT. Residues: CSASLSLGTQYF.

The rearrangement uses TRBV2 and TRBJ1-3, with D hard to call. V dropped 6 bases and J dropped 2 bases, with 11 bases sitting between them. The CDR3 covers 14 residues. The germline gives CDR1 SNHLY, CDR2 FYNNEI. The CDR3 is CASSLEGTGNTIYF. The CDR3 region has the DNA TGTGCCAGCAGCCTGGAGGGTACTGGAAACACCATATATTTT.

This chain joins TRBV4-3 and TRBJ1-4; 8 bases are a match to TRBD1. The CDR3 covers 17 residues. The germline V gene encodes CDR1 LGHNA and CDR2 YSLEER. The J segment lost 6 bases and the V segment lost 0 bases, leaving 9 bases of the junction unmatched. This CDR3 reads CASSQDPAGGQDEKLFF. The CDR3 bases are TGCGCCAGCAGCCAAGATCCGGCAGGGGGACAGGATGAAAAACTGTTTTTT.

The V and J genes are TRBV19 and TRBJ1-5; 7 bases map to TRBD1. CDR1 and CDR2 (germline): LNHDA, SQIVND (reference sequence). The CDR3 covers 13 residues. The trim removed 3 bases at V and 5 bases at J, leaving 1 base unmatched. The CDR3 here is CASSIQGDQPQHF. The CDR3, as DNA: TGTGCCAGTAGTATCCAGGGGGATCAGCCCCAGCATTTT.

The chain carries TRBV19 and TRBJ2-3; the match to TRBD1 covers 10 bases. V was clipped by 9 bases and J by 0 bases; unmatched bases: 6. The CDR3 runs to 15 residues. Germline lookup yields CDR1 LNHDA and CDR2 SQIVND (reference sequence). The CDR3 is CASIDRGRSTDTQYF. Written as DNA, the CDR3 is TGTGCCAGCATAGACAGGGGGCGAAGCACAGATACGCAGTATTTT.